This TCR beta chain derives from a study of Ad26.COV2.S vaccination and SARS-CoV-2 variants. Study-level background: Participant was drawn from the COV1001 Ad26.COV2.S trial arm. Study-level findings and limits: Assessments of TCR breadth and depth may have underestimated the total T cell responses.

V gave up 3 bases and J gave up 4 bases; unmatched junction bases: 2. The V gene's germline CDR1 is DFQATT and CDR2 SNEGSKA (reference sequence). The CDR3 contains 13 residues. This clone was seen just once. Its antigen is as yet unknown. This table comes from immunoSEQ multiplex PCR, and its TCRdb copy is limited to in-frame clones, with some not included. The table has some 300,000 clones, 86% seen once. Treatment specified: around 19 received Ad26.COV2.S at low or high dose, single or two shots; five or six received placebo; per-sample allocation not given. Samples came from day 63 after the first vaccine or placebo injection.

The sequence came from a person between 18 and 65 years old who received the Ad26.COV2.S COVID-19 vaccine or a placebo. The V gene is TRBV20-1, the J gene TRBJ2-2; 7 bases align to TRBD2. The sequencing used peripheral blood, collected in a trial of Ad26.COV2.S vaccine versus placebo. CDR3: CSASGTITGELFF. DNA for the CDR3: TGCAGTGCTAGTGGGACTATCACCGGGGAGCTGTTTTTT.